This T cell receptor (beta chain) was retrieved from a study of T cell changes during pregnancy in multiple sclerosis. Some clones are missing from TCRdb's copy, which holds only in-frame ones; the method was immunoSEQ multiplex PCR. The table has around 92,000 clones, 90% to 95% seen once. The V end lost 1 base, the J end lost 2 bases, and 21 bases lay between the germline ends. Per the germline V gene, CDR1 is MGHRA and CDR2 is YSYEKL. The CDR3 is 19 residues long. This TCR derives from a female donor with multiple sclerosis, enrolled in a pregnancy study. The sample in question was peripheral blood, obtained in the third trimester of pregnancy. V and J are TRBV4-1 and TRBJ1-5; the D gene is possibly TRBD1 (5 bases). The chain's CDR3 is CASSQAMGGVGWGNQPQHF. The DNA for the CDR3 is TGCGCCAGCAGCCAAGCCATGGGGGGGGTAGGATGGGGCAATCAGCCCCAGCATTTT.